These 5 T cell receptor beta chains were sequenced from one sample in a study of blood T cell repertoires in COVID-19. Sequencing used immunoSEQ multiplex PCR; TCRdb keeps in-frame clones, though not all of them. The repertoire holds a few hundred thousand clones, with roughly 85% as singletons. Sample: peripheral blood. The receptors were gathered from a human donor in a cohort sampled during active COVID-19.

The rearrangement uses TRBV7-9 and TRBJ1-2, with a possible D match to TRBD1 (5 bases). The V and J ends lost 2 bases and 7 bases respectively, with 23 bases between them. The CDR3 totals 17 residues. CDR1 and CDR2 from the germline V gene are SEHNR and FQNEAQ (reference sequence). The chain's CDR3 is CASSLRQHIRAFVGYTF. CDR3 in DNA: TGTGCCAGCAGCTTAAGACAGCATATAAGGGCCTTCGTTGGCTACACCTTC.

The chain combines TRBV7-9 with TRBJ1-1; D not resolved. The V end was cut by 0 bases, the J end by 5 bases, with 13 bases between. The CDR3 consists of 15 residues. CDR1 and CDR2 (germline): SEHNR, FQNEAQ (reference sequence). The CDR3 DNA is TGTGCCAGCAGCTTAGCCGCAGGTAAAACAACTGAAGCTTTCTTT. This gives the protein CASSLAAGKTTEAFF.

The chain couples TRBV19 to TRBJ1-2, with D possibly matching TRBD1 (5 bases). Germline CDR1 and CDR2: LNHDA and SQIVND (reference sequence). The CDR3 extends over 13 amino acids. V was shortened by 10 bases and J by 7 bases, with 19 bases between the two germline ends. This CDR3 is CATHQGRTFGYTF. CDR3 bases: TGTGCCACCCACCAGGGAAGGACATTTGGCTACACCTTC.

The genes are TRBV20-1 and TRBJ1-2, with 10 bases identical to TRBD1. Germline trimming cut 7 bases from V and 6 bases from J; bases unmatched to any gene: 2. The germline CDR1 and CDR2 sequences are DFQATT and SNEGSKA (reference sequence). The CDR3 is 11 residues long. CDR3 region: CSGGTGDGYTF. The CDR3 DNA reads as TGCAGTGGGGGGACAGGGGATGGCTACACCTTC.

The chain joins TRBV9 to TRBJ2-2; 11 bases agree with TRBD2. In germline, CDR1 is SGDLS, CDR2 YYNGEE. The trim removed 2 bases at V and 0 bases at J, leaving 6 bases unmatched. The CDR3 loop spans 18 amino acids. The CDR3 DNA sequence: TGTGCCAGCAGCGTCGCTAGCGGGGGGTACACGAACACCGGGGAGCTGTTTTTT. This gives the protein CASSVASGGYTNTGELFF.